In this sample, the clone carrying this T cell receptor (beta chain) turned up once. Its antigen is as yet unknown. These data belong to a study of T cell responses to AZD1222 COVID-19 vaccine. Study overall: Doses given second, at about 4 or about 12 weeks, were pooled.

The CDR3 loop spans 13 amino acids. Germline CDR1 is MDHEN and CDR2 is SYDVKM. Sequencing was performed with immunoSEQ multiplex PCR; in TCRdb, only in-frame clones are kept and a portion is missing. The table shows about 110,000 clones, with around 85% occurring only once. Regarding the study as a whole: CD4 TCRs covered the whole spike, strongest at regions 160-218 and 743-854.

Sample: peripheral blood, taken on day 0 of AZD1222 vaccination. This TCR derives from an adult in good health. This rearrangement joins TRBV28 to TRBJ2-1, with 10 bases identical to TRBD2. CDR3 bases: TGTGCGAGCGGGGGGGCGAGGTACAATGAGCAGTTCTTC. Translating it yields CASGGARYNEQFF.